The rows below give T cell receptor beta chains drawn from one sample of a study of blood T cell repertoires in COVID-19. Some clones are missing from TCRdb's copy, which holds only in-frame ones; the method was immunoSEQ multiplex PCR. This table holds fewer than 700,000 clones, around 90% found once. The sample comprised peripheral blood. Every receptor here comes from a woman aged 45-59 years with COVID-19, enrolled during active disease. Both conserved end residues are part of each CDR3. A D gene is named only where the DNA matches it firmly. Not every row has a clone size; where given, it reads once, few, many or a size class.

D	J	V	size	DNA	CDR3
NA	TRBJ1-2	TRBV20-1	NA	TGCAGTGCTAGGGACTATCGGGGCTACACCTTC	CSARDYRGYTF
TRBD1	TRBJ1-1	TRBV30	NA	TGTGCCTGGAGTAAGGACCAGACAGGGTTTCCTTGGGCTTTCTTT	CAWSKDQTGFPWAFF
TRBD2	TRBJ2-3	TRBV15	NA	TGTGCCACCAGCAGAGATATCGTAACTAGCGCCTCGAGAGATACGCAGTATTTT	CATSRDIVTSASRDTQYF
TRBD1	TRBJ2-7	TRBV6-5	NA	TGTGCCATCCTGGGTGGGACAGGGAGCGACGAGCAGTACTTC	CAILGGTGSDEQYF
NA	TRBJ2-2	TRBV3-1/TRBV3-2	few	TGTGCCAGCAGACAGGGCGCGAACACCGGGGAGCTGTTTTTT	CASRQGANTGELFF
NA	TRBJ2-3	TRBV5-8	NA	TGTGCCAGCAGTCGTCGCAATAACTACCTTTCAGATACGCAGTATTTT	CASSRRNNYLSDTQYF
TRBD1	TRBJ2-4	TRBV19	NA	TGTGCCAGTAGTAAGACAGGGTCATTAGCCAAAAACATTCAGTACTTC	CASSKTGSLAKNIQYF
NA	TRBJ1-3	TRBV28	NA	TGTGCCAGCATCCCCGGGGGTTCGGGAAACACCATATATTTT	CASIPGGSGNTIYF
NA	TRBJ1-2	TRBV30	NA	TGTGCCGGGCCTTCCGCGGGGGGCGTCTATGGCTACACCTTC	CAGPSAGGVYGYTF
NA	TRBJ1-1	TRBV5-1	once	TGCGCCAGCAGCTTGGTGGCCAGGCCGAACACTGAAGCTTTCTTT	CASSLVARPNTEAFF
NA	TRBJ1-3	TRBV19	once	TGTGCCAGTAGTATAGGCGCAGGGCCTGGAAACACCATATATTTT	CASSIGAGPGNTIYF
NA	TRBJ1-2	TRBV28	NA	TGTGCCAGCAGTTCAGGACTGTCTAACGCCTATGGCTACACCTTC	CASSSGLSNAYGYTF
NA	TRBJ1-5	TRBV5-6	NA	TGTGCCAGCAGCTGGGGGGGGGCCGGGCAGCCCCAGCATTTT	CASSWGGAGQPQHF
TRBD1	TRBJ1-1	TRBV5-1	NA	TGCGCCAGCAGCTTGACCGGGACAGGGGGCACTGAAGCTTTCTTT	CASSLTGTGGTEAFF
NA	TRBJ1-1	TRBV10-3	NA	TGTGCCATCACCCACTACACCAGGGAGAACACTGAAGCTTTCTTT	CAITHYTRENTEAFF
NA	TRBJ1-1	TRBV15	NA	TGTGCCACCACCGTGTCTGAGGGCACTGAAGCTTTCTTT	CATTVSEGTEAFF
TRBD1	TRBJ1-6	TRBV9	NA	TGTGCCAGCAGCGTAGAGAGGACAGGGGATTCACCCCTCCACTTT	CASSVERTGDSPLHF
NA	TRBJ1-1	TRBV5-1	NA	TGCGCCAGCAGCTCAACAGGATTGAACACTGAAGCTTTCTTT	CASSSTGLNTEAFF
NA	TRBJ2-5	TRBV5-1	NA	TGCGCCAGCAGCACACCGACAGCGCCCCAAGAGACCCAGTACTTC	CASSTPTAPQETQYF
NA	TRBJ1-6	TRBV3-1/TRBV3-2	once	TGTGCCAGCAGCCAAGGCAGGGGTAATTCACCCCTCCACTTT	CASSQGRGNSPLHF
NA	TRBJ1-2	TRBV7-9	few	TGTGCCAGCAGCTTAGCCGAATGGAGCTATGGCTACACCTTC	CASSLAEWSYGYTF
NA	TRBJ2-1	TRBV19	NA	TGTGCCAGTAGTATTTTAGTTTTAATTGGGACAACTTACAATGAGCAGTTCTTC	CASSILVLIGTTYNEQFF
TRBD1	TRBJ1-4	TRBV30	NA	TGTGCCTGCCTGGGGGAAGGGGGCATTGAAAAACTGTTTTTT	CACLGEGGIEKLFF
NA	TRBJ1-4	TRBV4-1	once	TGCGCCAGCAGTCGGTTCGGGTCATCTAATGAAAAACTGTTTTTT	CASSRFGSSNEKLFF
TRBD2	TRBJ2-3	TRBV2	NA	TGTGCCAGCAGTGGCACTAGCGGTGGCCTGGTGAAGTTTCGGCAGTATTTT	CASSGTSGGLVKFRQYF
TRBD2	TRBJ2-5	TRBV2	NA	TGTGCCAGCAGGGGACTAGCGGGGGGGCTTGGGACCCAGTACTTC	CASRGLAGGLGTQYF
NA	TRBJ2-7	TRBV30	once	TGTGCCTGGAGTGTCAGGGAATTTTCGCAGTACTTC	CAWSVREFSQYF
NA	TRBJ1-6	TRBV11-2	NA	TGTGCCAGCAGCTCCCTTCTCGGTAGCTCAATCGCGGCCCTCCACTTT	CASSSLLGSSIAALHF
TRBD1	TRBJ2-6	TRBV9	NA	TGTGCCAGCAGCGCACCGGGACAGGGGACCCGAATCTCTGGGGCCAACGTCCTGACTTTC	CASSAPGQGTRISGANVLTF